What follows are 23 T cell receptor beta chains derived from one specimen sequenced in a study of T cell repertoires in cytomegalovirus infection. The antigens of these receptors remain unknown. TCRdb re-called the reads with MiXCR, one entry per CDR3 protein. The table shows roughly 120,000 distinct CDR3 sequences, with about 33% occurring only once. Sequencing was performed on CD8+ T cells from cultured PBMCs, taken from culture after CMV antigen stimulation. These receptors originate from a human donor in good health (CMV status not recorded). Some clones in this sample may be carry-over from other donors' samples.

The table lists this clonotype with a few counts. J is TRBJ2-3 and V is TRBV12-3 or TRBV12-4, with D uncertain. The V gene lost 9 bases and the J gene lost 9 bases, with 16 bases spanning the gap. The length of the CDR3 is 12 residues. The CDR3: CASGPSLRTQYF. The CDR3 DNA is TGTGCCAGTGGGCCATCCCTTCGGACGCAGTATTTT.

This clonotype was observed a handful of times. The chain uses TRBV4-1 and TRBJ1-2; the D is unclear. In germline, CDR1 is MGHRA, CDR2 YSYEKL. The CDR3 is made up of 14 amino acids. The V and J ends lost 0 bases and 6 bases respectively, with 11 bases between them. CDR3 nucleotides: TGCGCCAGCAGCCAAGATGCCGGGCCCAATGGCTACACCTTC. Translation: CASSQDAGPNGYTF.

About this clonotype itself: It may be a read error: a sequence one base away is much more abundant. The chain employs TRBV7-2 and TRBJ2-3, with 8 bases matching TRBD2. The germline V gene encodes CDR1 SGHTA and CDR2 FQGNSA. The CDR3 consists of 16 residues. Losses at the gene ends were 6 bases for V and 4 bases for J; bases not matched to a gene: 12. DNA of the CDR3: TGTGCCAGCAGGGCACGTAGCGGGGCAATGGCAGATACGCAGTATTTT. Protein sequence: CASRARSGAMADTQYF.

The gene calls are TRBV7-2 and TRBJ2-7; TRBD2 is a possible D gene (6 bases). Between the trimmed V and J ends, which lost 0 bases and 3 bases, there was a span of 12 bases. The CDR3 runs to 15 residues. CDR1 and CDR2 from the germline V gene are SGHTA and FQGNSA. The CDR3 DNA follows: TGTGCCAGCAGCTTAGCGGGAGGAGCCGTCTACGAGCAGTACTTC. As protein: CASSLAGGAVYEQYF.

V and J are TRBV20-1 and TRBJ2-2, with 7 bases lining up with TRBD2. V trimming: 0 bases; J trimming: 1 base; junction bases outside the gene matches: 5. Germline V gene data show CDR1 as DFQATT and CDR2 as SNEGSKA (reference sequence). This CDR3 contains 16 residues. CDR3 nucleotides: TGCAGTGCTAGAGATTGGGGGAGGGAGAACACCGGGGAGCTGTTTTTT. Amino acids: CSARDWGRENTGELFF.

The chain links TRBV29-1 to TRBJ1-1; D is undetermined. Germline-derived CDR1 and CDR2 are SQVTM and ANQGSEA. This CDR3 is built from 11 residues. V lost 4 bases, J lost 6 bases, and 9 bases lay in between. The CDR3 spells CSVVWGAEAFF. The CDR3 DNA sequence: TGCAGCGTTGTTTGGGGAGCTGAAGCTTTCTTT.

The chain has TRBV7-8 and TRBJ2-5; D is perhaps TRBD2 (8 bases). Looked up from germline, CDR1 is SGHVS and CDR2 is FQNEAQ. There are 18 residues in the CDR3. Trimming took 4 bases from V and 5 from J, leaving 26 bases between them. For the CDR3, the DNA is TGTGCCAGCAGCTCCCCTCGGGGGGGGGGAACAGGGGAGGAGACCCAGTACTTC. This encodes CASSSPRGGGTGEETQYF.

In this sample, this clonotype turned up many times. V usage is TRBV19 and J usage is TRBJ2-1, with 8 bases fitting TRBD2. The germline gives CDR1 LNHDA, CDR2 SQIVND (reference sequence). Trimming cost V 6 bases and J 8 bases; bases outside gene matches: 15. This CDR3 region has 16 residues. As DNA, the CDR3 is TGTGCCAGTAGGCGAACCAATCGGGGGGGGGCGTATGAGCAGTTCTTC. Protein sequence: CASRRTNRGGAYEQFF. Full variable domain (remainder filled in from reference TRBV19 and TRBJ2-1): DGGITQSPKYLFRKEGQNVTLSCEQNLNHDAMYWYRQDPGQGLRLIYYSQIVNDFQKGDIAEGYSVSREKKESFPLTVTSAQKNPTAFYLCASRRTNRGGAYEQFFGPGTRLTVL.

V gene TRBV20-1 combines with J gene TRBJ2-3, with 7 bases matching TRBD1. This CDR3 has 14 residues. Germline CDR1 is DFQATT and CDR2 is SNEGSKA (reference sequence). The ends lost 1 base at V and 6 bases at J; junction bases unmatched: 7. CDR3 sequence (DNA): TGCAGTGCTAGAGTATGGGACAGACCGGATACGCAGTATTTT. As protein: CSARVWDRPDTQYF.

This clonotype showed up just a few times. The chain combines TRBV6-1 with TRBJ1-5; a possible D gene is TRBD1 (5 bases). V lost 4 bases and J 1 base, leaving 14 bases between the germline ends. Germline V CDR1 and CDR2: MNHNS, SASEGT. The CDR3 contains 16 residues. The CDR3 region is CASSAQGTESNQPQHF. In DNA, the CDR3 is TGTGCCAGCAGTGCCCAAGGGACCGAGAGCAATCAGCCCCAGCATTTT.

The rearrangement uses TRBV18 and TRBJ2-5, with D perhaps being TRBD1 or TRBD2 (5 bases each). The V and J ends lost 3 bases and 3 bases respectively, with 29 bases between them. Germline CDR1 is KGHSH and CDR2 is LQKENI. The CDR3 is made up of 20 amino acids. CDR3 coding DNA: TGTGCCAGCTCACCCTACGTAAACTTTATGGGACCCCTAAAAGAAGAGACCCAGTACTTC. It is translated as CASSPYVNFMGPLKEETQYF.

This clonotype occurred many times. The rearrangement uses TRBV11-2 and TRBJ1-3, with TRBD1 identical over 8 bases. V lost 3 bases to trimming and J lost 3 bases; unmatched junction nucleotides: 4. Germline CDR1 is SGHAT and CDR2 is FQNNGV. The CDR3 has 15 amino acids. The CDR3 DNA sequence: TGTGCCAGCAGCTTTCGACAGGGGAGTGGAAACACCATATATTTT. Amino acid sequence: CASSFRQGSGNTIYF.

A few counts support this clonotype. The chain is built from TRBV28 and TRBJ2-1, with D perhaps TRBD1 (6 bases). In germline, CDR1 is MDHEN, CDR2 SYDVKM. The ends were cut back, 5 bases at V and 8 bases at J, with 25 bases in the middle. CDR3 length: 17 amino acids. The CDR3 loop is CASSLGDRDIQVDEQFF. In nucleotides, the CDR3 is TGTGCCAGCAGTCTCGGAGACCGGGACATCCAGGTCGATGAGCAGTTCTTC.

The rearrangement joins TRBV7-9 to TRBJ2-7; 11 positions match TRBD1. With 4 bases clipped from V and 0 bases from J, the junction kept 5 bases outside the gene matches. Per the germline V gene, CDR1 is SEHNR and CDR2 is FQNEAQ (reference sequence). This CDR3 region has 16 residues. The CDR3 region is CASSSQDRGPSYEQYF. For the CDR3, the DNA is TGTGCCAGCAGCTCCCAGGACAGGGGGCCCTCCTACGAGCAGTACTTC.

Here the CDR3 DNA reads TGTGCCAGCAGCTCCAACTACGACAGGGGCCGTTCACCCCTCCACTTT. Its translation: CASSSNYDRGRSPLHF. V gene TRBV7-8 combines with J gene TRBJ1-6; 8 positions match TRBD1. V was clipped by 4 bases and J by 9 bases; unmatched bases: 11. CDR1 is SGHVS, CDR2 FQNEAQ, per germline. The CDR3 is made up of 16 amino acids. The full variable domain, its missing parts supplied by reference TRBV7-8 and TRBJ1-6, is GAGVSQSPRYKVAKRGQDVALRCDPISGHVSLFWYQQALGQGPEFLTYFQNEAQLDKSGLPSDRFFAERPEGSVSTLKIQRTQQEDSAVYLCASSSNYDRGRSPLHFGNGTRLTVT.

J is TRBJ2-5 and V is TRBV5-4; D not certain. V dropped 0 bases and J dropped 1 base, with 10 bases sitting between them. This CDR3 region has 15 residues. Germline V gene sequence: CDR1 SGHNT, CDR2 YYREEE (reference sequence). Here the CDR3 DNA reads TGTGCCAGCAGCTTGGGACCAGGCGCCCAAGAGACCCAGTACTTC. Protein sequence: CASSLGPGAQETQYF.

J is TRBJ2-4 and V is TRBV2; a weak D match, TRBD1 (6 bases). Germline V gene sequence: CDR1 SNHLY, CDR2 FYNNEI. This CDR3 comprises 18 residues. Trimming removed 2 bases at V and 0 bases at J, with 17 bases between. CDR3 loop: CASSESASGRGAKNIQYF. In DNA form, the CDR3 reads TGTGCCAGCAGTGAATCGGCGTCCGGCAGGGGAGCCAAAAACATTCAGTACTTC.

This clonotype turned up a few times. The chain recombines TRBV28 with TRBJ1-1, with 11 bases fitting TRBD1. Germline V gene data show CDR1 as MDHEN and CDR2 as SYDVKM. This CDR3 contains 16 residues. Trimming at V came to 5 bases and at J to 1 base, leaving 6 bases not matched to a gene. CDR3 region: CASSRPGTGGNTEAFF. The CDR3 coding sequence is TGTGCCAGCAGTCGACCCGGGACAGGGGGGAACACTGAAGCTTTCTTT.

The chain joins TRBV7-2 to TRBJ2-1, with 7 bases fitting TRBD1. The CDR3 has 15 amino acids. The ends lost 0 bases at V and 7 bases at J; junction bases unmatched: 6. Germline V gene lookup returns CDR1 SGHTA and CDR2 FQGNSA. The CDR3 sequence is CASSLAGTVANEQFF. CDR3 in DNA: TGTGCCAGCAGCTTAGCCGGGACAGTGGCTAATGAGCAGTTCTTC. The full variable domain, its missing parts supplied by reference TRBV7-2 and TRBJ2-1, is GAGVSQSPSNKVTEKGKDVELRCDPISGHTALYWYRQSLGQGLEFLIYFQGNSAPDKSGLPSDRFSAERTGGSVSTLTIQRTQQEDSAVYLCASSLAGTVANEQFFGPGTRLTVL.

The V call is TRBV7-2, the J call TRBJ2-5, with unresolved D. CDR1 and CDR2 from the germline V gene are SGHTA and FQGNSA. The germline V and J ends were trimmed by 1 base and 0 bases, with 9 bases remaining between them. The CDR3 length is 15 residues. Here the CDR3 reads CASSLDSSDQETQYF. The CDR3 nucleotides read TGTGCCAGCAGCTTAGACAGCTCAGACCAAGAGACCCAGTACTTC. The complete variable domain, with remaining parts taken from reference TRBV7-2 and TRBJ2-5, reads GAGVSQSPSNKVTEKGKDVELRCDPISGHTALYWYRQSLGQGLEFLIYFQGNSAPDKSGLPSDRFSAERTGGSVSTLTIQRTQQEDSAVYLCASSLDSSDQETQYFGPGTRLLVL.

CDR3 DNA: TGTGCCAGCAGCCTAGAGGAGCGGTACCTTAACTATGGCTACACCTTC. This codes for CASSLEERYLNYGYTF. The rearrangement links TRBV7-9 to TRBJ1-2; D call uncertain. Looked up from germline, CDR1 is SEHNR and CDR2 is FQNEAQ (reference sequence). There are 16 residues in the CDR3. The V end was cut by 5 bases, the J end by 1 base, with 17 bases between.

This clonotype was picked up many times. The chain links TRBV4-1 to TRBJ1-1, with no clear D. The CDR3 loop spans 13 amino acids. Per the germline V gene, CDR1 is MGHRA and CDR2 is YSYEKL. Trimming left V 0 bases short and J 5 bases short, with 7 bases between. CDR3 in amino acids: CASSQEGRTEAFF. CDR3 coding DNA: TGCGCCAGCAGCCAAGAAGGGCGAACTGAAGCTTTCTTT.

This clonotype occurred many times. The genes are TRBV7-2 and TRBJ1-2; a weak D match, TRBD1 (5 bases). The germline V and J ends were trimmed by 0 bases and 0 bases, with 8 bases remaining between them. Germline values: CDR1 SGHTA, CDR2 FQGNSA. The CDR3 has 15 residues. The CDR3 sequence: CASSLAGTSNYGYTF. CDR3 coding DNA: TGTGCCAGCAGCTTAGCGGGGACCTCTAACTATGGCTACACCTTC.